Listed below are T cell receptor beta chains from one sample, sequenced in a study of T cell responses to AZD1222 COVID-19 vaccine. Generated by immunoSEQ multiplex PCR, the TCRdb table keeps only in-frame clones and is missing some. The sample has over 100,000 clones; approximately 90% are singletons. The sample consisted of peripheral blood, taken 28 days after the second AZD1222 dose. These TCRs come from an adult who received the AZD1222 COVID-19 vaccine. Each CDR3 is given with its conserved first and last residue. The order of the fields is clone size, D gene, CDR3 length, J gene, V gene, CDR3 DNA, CDR3 protein. A D gene is named only where the DNA matches it firmly. Expanded clones are given a class, and other clones once, few, many or no size at all.

clone_size: .
d_call: .
cdr3_length: 14
j_call: TRBJ1-6
v_call: TRBV4-2
cdr3_nt: TGTGCCAGCAACCGGGACTCCTATAATTCACCCCTCCACTTT
cdr3_aa: CASNRDSYNSPLHF

clone_size: .
d_call: TRBD2
cdr3_length: 15
j_call: TRBJ2-2
v_call: TRBV10-1
cdr3_nt: TGCGCCAGCAGTGGAGCGGGAAGGGACACCGGGGAGCTGTTTTTT
cdr3_aa: CASSGAGRDTGELFF

clone_size: medium-sized
d_call: TRBD1
cdr3_length: 19
j_call: TRBJ1-1
v_call: TRBV6-2/TRBV6-3
cdr3_nt: TGTGCCAGCAGTTACTCGAATTCCGAGACAGGGGTCGTGAACACTGAAGCTTTCTTT
cdr3_aa: CASSYSNSETGVVNTEAFF

clone_size: .
d_call: TRBD1
cdr3_length: 16
j_call: TRBJ2-2
v_call: TRBV28
cdr3_nt: TGTGCCAGCAGTTTCCCGGGACAGGGAATCACCGGGGAGCTGTTTTTT
cdr3_aa: CASSFPGQGITGELFF

clone_size: .
d_call: TRBD1
cdr3_length: 18
j_call: TRBJ1-5
v_call: TRBV6-6
cdr3_nt: TGTGCCAGCAGTCCACTTCCACCGACAGGGGGATTCAATCAGCCCCAGCATTTT
cdr3_aa: CASSPLPPTGGFNQPQHF

clone_size: .
d_call: .
cdr3_length: 11
j_call: TRBJ1-1
v_call: TRBV20-1
cdr3_nt: TGCAGTGCTAGAGTATTAGGTGAGGCTTTCTTT
cdr3_aa: CSARVLGEAFF

clone_size: .
d_call: .
cdr3_length: 15
j_call: TRBJ1-2
v_call: TRBV18
cdr3_nt: TGTGCCAGCTCGCCCTCGTCGGACGTCGCGTATGGCTACACCTTC
cdr3_aa: CASSPSSDVAYGYTF

clone_size: .
d_call: TRBD2
cdr3_length: 16
j_call: TRBJ2-7
v_call: TRBV27
cdr3_nt: TGTGCCAGCAGTTTACTGACTAGCGGGAGTTTTGAAGAGCAGTACTTC
cdr3_aa: CASSLLTSGSFEEQYF

clone_size: .
d_call: TRBD1
cdr3_length: 16
j_call: TRBJ2-2
v_call: TRBV7-3
cdr3_nt: TGTGCCAGCAGTAACCGGGACAGGGTGTCGGGCGGGGAGCTGTTTTTT
cdr3_aa: CASSNRDRVSGGELFF

clone_size: .
d_call: .
cdr3_length: 13
j_call: TRBJ1-1
v_call: TRBV18
cdr3_nt: TGTGCCAGCTCACCGGCAGGGGTCACTGAAGCTTTCTTT
cdr3_aa: CASSPAGVTEAFF

clone_size: .
d_call: .
cdr3_length: 14
j_call: TRBJ1-2
v_call: TRBV3-1/TRBV3-2
cdr3_nt: TGTGCCAGCAGCCAAGCGGTACGGGGGGATGGCTACACCTTC
cdr3_aa: CASSQAVRGDGYTF

clone_size: .
d_call: TRBD2
cdr3_length: 15
j_call: TRBJ2-3
v_call: TRBV10-2
cdr3_nt: TGCGCCAGCTCGGGGGGTAGCGGGAGTCCAGATACGCAGTATTTT
cdr3_aa: CASSGGSGSPDTQYF

clone_size: once
d_call: .
cdr3_length: 13
j_call: TRBJ1-2
v_call: TRBV29-1
cdr3_nt: TGCAGCGTTGATGTACAGGGATACTATGGCTACACCTTC
cdr3_aa: CSVDVQGYYGYTF

clone_size: once
d_call: TRBD1
cdr3_length: 14
j_call: TRBJ1-5
v_call: TRBV27
cdr3_nt: TGTGCCAGCAGGCGGACAGGGTACAATCAGCCCCAGCATTTT
cdr3_aa: CASRRTGYNQPQHF

clone_size: .
d_call: .
cdr3_length: 18
j_call: TRBJ1-5
v_call: TRBV14
cdr3_nt: TGTGCCAGCAGCCACGACCAGGGGTCAGGAGGGGATCGGCAGCCCCAGCATTTT
cdr3_aa: CASSHDQGSGGDRQPQHF

clone_size: .
d_call: .
cdr3_length: 12
j_call: TRBJ2-2
v_call: TRBV28
cdr3_nt: TGTGCCAGCAGTTTACGGGCCGGGGAGCTGTTTTTT
cdr3_aa: CASSLRAGELFF

clone_size: .
d_call: .
cdr3_length: 14
j_call: TRBJ1-1
v_call: TRBV12-5
cdr3_nt: TGTGCTAGTGGTTTGGACAGGGTGAACACTGAAGCTTTCTTT
cdr3_aa: CASGLDRVNTEAFF

clone_size: once
d_call: .
cdr3_length: 16
j_call: TRBJ1-3
v_call: TRBV9
cdr3_nt: TGTGCCAGCAGCGCCCTCCCCGGCCCTACGAAGAACACCATATATTTT
cdr3_aa: CASSALPGPTKNTIYF

clone_size: once
d_call: TRBD2
cdr3_length: 18
j_call: TRBJ2-1
v_call: TRBV2
cdr3_nt: TGTGCCAGCCCAGGGGCAGCAGGGACTAGCGGTCCACACAATGAGCAGTTCTTC
cdr3_aa: CASPGAAGTSGPHNEQFF

clone_size: .
d_call: .
cdr3_length: 13
j_call: TRBJ1-5
v_call: TRBV30
cdr3_nt: TGTGCCTGGAGCGCCGACAGAAATCAGCCCCAGCATTTT
cdr3_aa: CAWSADRNQPQHF

clone_size: .
d_call: .
cdr3_length: 16
j_call: TRBJ1-4
v_call: TRBV3-1/TRBV3-2
cdr3_nt: TGTGCCAGCAGCCAAGTAGCGGGGGCTGGCGCTGAAAAACTGTTTTTT
cdr3_aa: CASSQVAGAGAEKLFF

clone_size: .
d_call: .
cdr3_length: 14
j_call: TRBJ1-5
v_call: TRBV5-1
cdr3_nt: TGCGCCAGCAGCTTGGGGTATAGCAATCAGCCCCAGCATTTT
cdr3_aa: CASSLGYSNQPQHF

clone_size: .
d_call: .
cdr3_length: 15
j_call: TRBJ2-1
v_call: TRBV18
cdr3_nt: TGTGCCAGCTCACCATCCCAGGGCGGATACAATGAGCAGTTCTTC
cdr3_aa: CASSPSQGGYNEQFF

clone_size: .
d_call: .
cdr3_length: 15
j_call: TRBJ1-1
v_call: TRBV19
cdr3_nt: TGTGCCACCCGGACCGTAGATAGCTTGAACACTGAAGCTTTCTTT
cdr3_aa: CATRTVDSLNTEAFF

clone_size: .
d_call: TRBD1
cdr3_length: 15
j_call: TRBJ1-2
v_call: TRBV28
cdr3_nt: TGTGCCAGCAGTCGGACGGCCGGGACAGGGATCGGCTACACCTTC
cdr3_aa: CASSRTAGTGIGYTF

clone_size: .
d_call: .
cdr3_length: 12
j_call: TRBJ1-1
v_call: TRBV14
cdr3_nt: TGTGCCAGCAGCCAACGATGGACTGAAGCTTTCTTT
cdr3_aa: CASSQRWTEAFF

clone_size: .
d_call: .
cdr3_length: 12
j_call: TRBJ2-7
v_call: TRBV5-1
cdr3_nt: TGCGCCAGCAGCTTGGACGGGTACGAGCAGTACTTC
cdr3_aa: CASSLDGYEQYF

clone_size: .
d_call: TRBD2
cdr3_length: 15
j_call: TRBJ2-3
v_call: TRBV7-8
cdr3_nt: TGTGCCAGCAGCCCCCTAGCGGGATGGACAGATACGCAGTATTTT
cdr3_aa: CASSPLAGWTDTQYF

clone_size: .
d_call: TRBD2
cdr3_length: 15
j_call: TRBJ2-1
v_call: TRBV7-3
cdr3_nt: TGTGCCAGCAGCCCCCCGGGAGGGAGTCCGAATGAGCAGTTCTTC
cdr3_aa: CASSPPGGSPNEQFF